This T cell receptor (beta chain) was observed in a study of shared clonotypes between healthy human individuals. Only one count was recorded for this clone. Its specificity is not known. A CD45RA-negative memory subset and a CD45RA+ naive subset were separated from the CD4+ cells. V lost 6 bases and J lost 0, with 16 bases in between. Germline CDR1 is SGHTA and CDR2 is FQGNSA. The CDR3 contains 16 residues. Findings and caveats of the study: Clonotypes which were not shared had lower generation probabilities than clonotypes that all four donors shared.

In the source study's methods: Sequence data from immunoSEQ were junction-only and lacked quality scores; consequently, filtering differed. Produced via immunoSEQ multiplex PCR; TCRdb's table is partial and in-frame only. V and J calls and clone size are as listed in that table; D and trimming were resolved from the DNA. Altogether over a million clones are present, around 97% being singletons, with the ten largest covering 1% to 1.5%. Input material: naive CD4+ T cells sorted from blood. Subset described: CD45RA+ positively selected. This sequence was found in a man in his thirties or forties in good health. V and J are TRBV7-2 and TRBJ2-3; D may be TRBD1 or TRBD2 (6 bases each). CDR3 coding DNA: TGTGCCAGCAGTAAGATGGGGGGCTCTAGCACAGATACGCAGTATTTT. Protein: CASSKMGGSSTDTQYF.